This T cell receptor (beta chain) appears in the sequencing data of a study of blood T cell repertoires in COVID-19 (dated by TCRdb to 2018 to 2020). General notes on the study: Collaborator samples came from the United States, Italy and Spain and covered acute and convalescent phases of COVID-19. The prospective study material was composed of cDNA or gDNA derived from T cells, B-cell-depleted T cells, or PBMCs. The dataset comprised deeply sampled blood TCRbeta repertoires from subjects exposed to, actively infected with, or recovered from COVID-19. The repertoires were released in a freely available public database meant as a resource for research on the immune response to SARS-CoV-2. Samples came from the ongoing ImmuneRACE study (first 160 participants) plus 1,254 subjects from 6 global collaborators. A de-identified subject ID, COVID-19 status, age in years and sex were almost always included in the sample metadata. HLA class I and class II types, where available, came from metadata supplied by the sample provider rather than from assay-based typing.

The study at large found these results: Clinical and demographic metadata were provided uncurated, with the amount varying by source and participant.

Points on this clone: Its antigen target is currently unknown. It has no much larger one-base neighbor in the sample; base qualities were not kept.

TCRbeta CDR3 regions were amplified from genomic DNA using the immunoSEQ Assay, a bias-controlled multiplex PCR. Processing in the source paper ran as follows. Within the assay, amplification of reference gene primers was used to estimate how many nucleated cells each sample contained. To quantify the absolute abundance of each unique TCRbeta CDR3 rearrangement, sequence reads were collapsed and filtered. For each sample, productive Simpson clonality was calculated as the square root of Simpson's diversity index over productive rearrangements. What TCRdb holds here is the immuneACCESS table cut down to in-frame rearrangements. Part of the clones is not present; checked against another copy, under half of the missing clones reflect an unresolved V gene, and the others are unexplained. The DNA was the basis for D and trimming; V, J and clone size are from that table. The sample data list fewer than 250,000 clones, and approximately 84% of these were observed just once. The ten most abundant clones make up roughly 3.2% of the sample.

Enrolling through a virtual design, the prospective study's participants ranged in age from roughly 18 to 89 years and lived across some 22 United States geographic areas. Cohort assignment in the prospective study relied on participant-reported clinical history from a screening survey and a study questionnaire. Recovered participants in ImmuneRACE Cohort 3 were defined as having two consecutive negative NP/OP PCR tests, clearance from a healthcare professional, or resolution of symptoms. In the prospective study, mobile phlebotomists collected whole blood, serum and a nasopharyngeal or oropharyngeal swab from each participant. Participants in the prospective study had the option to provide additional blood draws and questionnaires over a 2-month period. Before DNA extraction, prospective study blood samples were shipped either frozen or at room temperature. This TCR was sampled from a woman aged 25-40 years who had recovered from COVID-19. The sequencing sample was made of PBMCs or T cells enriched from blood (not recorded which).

The DNA is as follows: TGTGCCAGCAGCCGATGGCAGGGGCAGGGGATGGGAGGCTACACCTTC. This gives the protein CASSRWQGQGMGGYTF. The sequence is built from TRBV7-9 and TRBJ1-2, with TRBD1 perhaps the D gene, on 6 matching bases. The CDR3, cysteine through phenylalanine, is 16 amino acids long. Only CDR3 DNA remains: 48 bases, in frame from the first base. CDR1 is given as SEHNR and CDR2 as FQNEAQ, both from the germline V gene (reference sequence). The junction shows trimming of 5 bases on V and 8 bases on J, plus 24 bases between the germline ends.